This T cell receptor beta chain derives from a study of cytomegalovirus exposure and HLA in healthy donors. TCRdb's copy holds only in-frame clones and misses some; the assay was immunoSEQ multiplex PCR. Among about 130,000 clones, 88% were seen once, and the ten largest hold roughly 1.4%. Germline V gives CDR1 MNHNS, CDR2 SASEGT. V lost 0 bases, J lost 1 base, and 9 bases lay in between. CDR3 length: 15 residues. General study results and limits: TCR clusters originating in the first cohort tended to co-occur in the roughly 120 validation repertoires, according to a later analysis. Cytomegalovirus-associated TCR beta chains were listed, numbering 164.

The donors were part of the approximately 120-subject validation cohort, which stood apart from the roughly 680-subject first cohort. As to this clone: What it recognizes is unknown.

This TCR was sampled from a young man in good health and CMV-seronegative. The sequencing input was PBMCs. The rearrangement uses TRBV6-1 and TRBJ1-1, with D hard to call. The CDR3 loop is CASSEAGRGNTEAFF. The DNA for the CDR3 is TGTGCCAGCAGTGAAGCCGGTAGAGGGAACACTGAAGCTTTCTTT.